This T cell receptor beta chain derives from a study of human CD8 memory T cell subsets. Study-level findings and limits: Both stem-like memory T cells and precursor exhausted T cells showed comparably high diversity, which set them apart from effector memory cells.

This CDR3 is 13 amino acids long. Investigators built TCR beta libraries using UMI-labeled 5' RACE. No DNA is given; TCRdb re-called the 5' RACE reads and lists each CDR3 protein once. The repertoire shows roughly 3,500 distinct CDR3 sequences; the top ten hold about a fifth. This clonotype counts as medium-sized by frequency. Its target is not known. The specimen sequenced was CD8+ T cells from PBMCs. The chain employs TRBV12-3 or TRBV12-4 and TRBJ1-1. The clonotype comes from a human donor in good health. The CDR3 protein is CASSLGPNTEAFF.